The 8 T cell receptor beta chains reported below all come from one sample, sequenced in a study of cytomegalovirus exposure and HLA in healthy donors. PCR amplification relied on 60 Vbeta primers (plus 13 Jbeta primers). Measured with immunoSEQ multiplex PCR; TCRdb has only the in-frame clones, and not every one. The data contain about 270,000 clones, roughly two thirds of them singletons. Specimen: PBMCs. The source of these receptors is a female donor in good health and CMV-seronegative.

The CDR3 protein is CASSIHSGLSYEQYF. The CDR3 DNA is TGCGCCAGCAGCATACATAGCGGGCTCTCCTACGAGCAGTACTTC. This chain links TRBV5-1 with TRBJ2-7; 7 nucleotides align to TRBD2. The V gene end was trimmed by 4 bases and the J gene end by 0 bases; junction bases not matched to a gene: 7. This CDR3 spans 15 amino acids. Per germline, CDR1 SGHRS and CDR2 YFSETQ.

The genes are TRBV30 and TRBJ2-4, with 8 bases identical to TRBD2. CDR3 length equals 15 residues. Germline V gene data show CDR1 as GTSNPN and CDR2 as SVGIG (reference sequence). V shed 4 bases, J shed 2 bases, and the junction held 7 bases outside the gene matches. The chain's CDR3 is CAWTRSGKPKNIQYF. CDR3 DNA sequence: TGTGCCTGGACCCGTAGCGGGAAACCCAAAAACATTCAGTACTTC.

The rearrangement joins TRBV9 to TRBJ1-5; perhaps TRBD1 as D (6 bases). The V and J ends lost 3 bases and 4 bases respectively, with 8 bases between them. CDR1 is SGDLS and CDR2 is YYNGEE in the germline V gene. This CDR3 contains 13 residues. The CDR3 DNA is TGTGCCAGCAGCGACAGGGAAAATCAGCCCCAGCATTTT. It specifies CASSDRENQPQHF.

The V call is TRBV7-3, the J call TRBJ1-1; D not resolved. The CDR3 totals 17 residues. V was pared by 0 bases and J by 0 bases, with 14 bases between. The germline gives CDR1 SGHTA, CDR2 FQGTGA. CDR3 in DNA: TGTGCCAGCAGCTTAACCGGGAGGACCCTCATGAACACTGAAGCTTTCTTT. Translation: CASSLTGRTLMNTEAFF.

The CDR3, as DNA: TGCGCCAGCAGCTTGGGGCCTAGCGGGAGAACAAATGAGCAGTTCTTC. Translation: CASSLGPSGRTNEQFF. This chain connects TRBV5-1 to TRBJ2-1; TRBD2 matches at 10 bases. CDR3 length: 16 amino acids. Unmatched junction bases numbered 7, after V lost 0 bases and J lost 7 bases. In germline, CDR1 is SGHRS, CDR2 YFSETQ.

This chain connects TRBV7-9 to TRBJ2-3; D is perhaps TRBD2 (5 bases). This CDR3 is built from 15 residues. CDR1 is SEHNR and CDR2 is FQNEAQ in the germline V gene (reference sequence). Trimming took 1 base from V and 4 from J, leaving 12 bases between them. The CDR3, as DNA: TGTGCCAGCAGCTTAGTGCGAGGGTCCCCAGATACGCAGTATTTT. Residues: CASSLVRGSPDTQYF. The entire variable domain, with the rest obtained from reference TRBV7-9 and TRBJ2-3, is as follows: DTGVSQNPRHKITKRGQNVTFRCDPISEHNRLYWYRQTLGQGPEFLTYFQNEAQLEKSRLLSDRFSAERPKGSFSTLEIQRTEQGDSAMYLCASSLVRGSPDTQYFGPGTRLTVL.

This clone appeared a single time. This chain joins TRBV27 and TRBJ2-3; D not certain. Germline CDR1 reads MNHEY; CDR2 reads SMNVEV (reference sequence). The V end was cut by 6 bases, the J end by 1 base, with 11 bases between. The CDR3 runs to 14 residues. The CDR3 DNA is TGTGCCAGCAGCCTAGTCCCCGGCACAGATACGCAGTATTTT. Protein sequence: CASSLVPGTDTQYF.

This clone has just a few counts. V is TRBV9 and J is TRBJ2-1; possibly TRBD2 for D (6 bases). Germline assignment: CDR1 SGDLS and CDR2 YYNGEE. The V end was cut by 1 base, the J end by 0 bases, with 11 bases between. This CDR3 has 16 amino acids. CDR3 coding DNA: TGTGCCAGCAGCGTAACCGGGAGCGGCTCCTACAATGAGCAGTTCTTC. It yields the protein CASSVTGSGSYNEQFF.